The sample holds many counts of the clone carrying this TCR beta chain. No antigen is known for it. This sample stems from a study of T-cell reconstitution after alpha-beta-depleted transplantation in children. Study observations and caveats: After transplant, high TCRbeta diversity at day 60 in some patients arose from surviving recipient T cells and thymic progenitors. It was reported that alpha-beta T cells came from several hundred expanded graft clones (about two months after transplant). T-cell counts and diversity were attributed mostly to newly produced T cells one year after transplant.

Unique molecular identifiers were incorporated when the TCRbeta library was constructed. TCRdb itself ran the PCR reads through MiXCR, one entry per CDR3 protein. Of about 290,000 distinct CDR3 sequences listed, roughly 7.8% are singletons. The TCR was taken from a female patient aged 2 to 10 who had a stem cell transplant for Fanconi anemia, so the T cells may come from the graft donor. The sequencing used peripheral blood, collected 360 days after TCRalphabeta/CD19-depleted stem cell transplant.

For the CDR3, the DNA is TGTGCCAGCAGCCAGGATGGACTGGGACCTTACAATGAGCAGTTCTTC. Its translation: CASSQDGLGPYNEQFF. This chain uses TRBV3-1 with TRBJ2-1, with D possibly being TRBD1 or TRBD2 (5 bases each). The germline V and J ends were trimmed by 3 bases and 4 bases, with 16 bases remaining between them. Germline V gene lookup returns CDR1 LGHDT and CDR2 YNNKEL (reference sequence). This CDR3 region has 16 residues.